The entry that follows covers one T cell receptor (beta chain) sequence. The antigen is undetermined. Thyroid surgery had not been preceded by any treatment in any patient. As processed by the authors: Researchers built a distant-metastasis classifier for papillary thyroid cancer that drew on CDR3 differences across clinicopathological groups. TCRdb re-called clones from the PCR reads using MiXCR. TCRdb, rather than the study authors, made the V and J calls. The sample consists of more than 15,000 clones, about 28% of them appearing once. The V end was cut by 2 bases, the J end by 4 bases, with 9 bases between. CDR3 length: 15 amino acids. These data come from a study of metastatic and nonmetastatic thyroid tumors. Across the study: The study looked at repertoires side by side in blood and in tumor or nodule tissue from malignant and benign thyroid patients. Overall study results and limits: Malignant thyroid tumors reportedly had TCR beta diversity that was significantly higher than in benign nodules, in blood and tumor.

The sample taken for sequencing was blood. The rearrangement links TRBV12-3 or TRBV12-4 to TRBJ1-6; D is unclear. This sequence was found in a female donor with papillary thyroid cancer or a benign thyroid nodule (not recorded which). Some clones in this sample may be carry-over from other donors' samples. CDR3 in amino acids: CASSLRHPYNSPLHF. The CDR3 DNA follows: TGTGCCAGCAGTTTAAGGCACCCATATAATTCACCCCTCCACTTT.